This TCR beta chain came from a study of blood T cell repertoires in COVID-19. In the study overall: Specimens from acute and convalescent COVID-19 originated in the United States, Italy and Spain. Sample material is recorded as cDNA or gDNA derived from T cells, B-cell-depleted T cells, or PBMCs.

The CDR3 extends over 15 amino acids. Trimming at V came to 3 bases and at J to 4 bases, leaving 8 bases not matched to a gene. CDR1 and CDR2 from the germline V gene are SGHVS and FNYEAQ. In the source study's methods: Using reference gene primer amplification, nucleated cell counts were estimated. The repertoire was sequenced with immunoSEQ multiplex PCR; TCRdb's copy has only in-frame clones and lacks some. The V and J calls and clone size are taken from that table; D and trimming were inferred from the DNA. The sample records 150,000 to 200,000 clones, around nine tenths being singletons. The chain uses TRBV7-6 and TRBJ2-5; TRBD2 agrees at 7 bases. The receptor comes from a man between 65 and 85 years old with acute or convalescent COVID-19. The sample was peripheral blood. CDR3 in amino acids: CASSFGAGRGETQYF. In DNA form, the CDR3 reads TGTGCCAGCAGCTTTGGGGCAGGGAGGGGAGAGACCCAGTACTTC.